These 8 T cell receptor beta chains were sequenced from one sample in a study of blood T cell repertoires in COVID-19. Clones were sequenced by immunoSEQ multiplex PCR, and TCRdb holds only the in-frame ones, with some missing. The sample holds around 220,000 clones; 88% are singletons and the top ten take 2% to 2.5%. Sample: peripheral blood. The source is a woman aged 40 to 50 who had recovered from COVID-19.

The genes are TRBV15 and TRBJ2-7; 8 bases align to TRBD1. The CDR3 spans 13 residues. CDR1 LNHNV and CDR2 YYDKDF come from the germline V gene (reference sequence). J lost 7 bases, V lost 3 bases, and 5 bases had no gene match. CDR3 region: CATSSRQGYEQYF. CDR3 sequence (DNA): TGTGCCACCAGCAGCAGACAGGGGTATGAGCAGTACTTC. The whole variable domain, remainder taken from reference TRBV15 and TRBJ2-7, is DAMVIQNPRYQVTQFGKPVTLSCSQTLNHNVMYWYQQKSSQAPKLLFHYYDKDFNNEADTPDNFQSRRPNTSFCFLDIRSPGLGDTAMYLCATSSRQGYEQYFGPGTRLTVT.

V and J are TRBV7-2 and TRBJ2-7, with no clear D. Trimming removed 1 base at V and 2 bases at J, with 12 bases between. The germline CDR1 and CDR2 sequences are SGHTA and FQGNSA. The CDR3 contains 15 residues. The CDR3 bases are TGTGCCAGCAGCTTAGGAGTGATCGGTCCCTACGAGCAGTACTTC. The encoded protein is CASSLGVIGPYEQYF.

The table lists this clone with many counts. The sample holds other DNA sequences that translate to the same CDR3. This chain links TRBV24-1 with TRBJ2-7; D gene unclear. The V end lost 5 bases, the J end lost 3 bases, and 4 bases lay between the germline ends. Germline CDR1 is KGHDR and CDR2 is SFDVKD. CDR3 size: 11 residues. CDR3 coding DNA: TGTGCCACCAGTGCGGGCTACGAGCAGTACTTC. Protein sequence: CATSAGYEQYF.

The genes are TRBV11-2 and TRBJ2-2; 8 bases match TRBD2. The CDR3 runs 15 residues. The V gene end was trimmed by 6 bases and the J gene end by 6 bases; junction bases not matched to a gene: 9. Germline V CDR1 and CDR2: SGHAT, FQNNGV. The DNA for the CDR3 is TGTGCCAGCAGTCCGGGTGCGGGGGGTCCCGGGGAGCTGTTTTTT. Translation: CASSPGAGGPGELFF.

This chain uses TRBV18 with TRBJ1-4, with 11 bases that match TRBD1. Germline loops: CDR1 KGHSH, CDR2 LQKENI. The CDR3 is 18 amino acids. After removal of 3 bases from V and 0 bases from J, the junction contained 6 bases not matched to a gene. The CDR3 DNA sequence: TGTGCCAGCTCACCGGGACAGGGGGTTTTACCAACTAATGAAAAACTGTTTTTT. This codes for CASSPGQGVLPTNEKLFF.

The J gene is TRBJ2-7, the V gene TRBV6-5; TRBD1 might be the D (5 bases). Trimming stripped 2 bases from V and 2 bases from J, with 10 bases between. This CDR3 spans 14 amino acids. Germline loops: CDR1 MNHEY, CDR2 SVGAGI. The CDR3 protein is CASSYKGSAYEQYF. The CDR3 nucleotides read TGTGCCAGCAGTTACAAGGGGTCCGCCTACGAGCAGTACTTC.

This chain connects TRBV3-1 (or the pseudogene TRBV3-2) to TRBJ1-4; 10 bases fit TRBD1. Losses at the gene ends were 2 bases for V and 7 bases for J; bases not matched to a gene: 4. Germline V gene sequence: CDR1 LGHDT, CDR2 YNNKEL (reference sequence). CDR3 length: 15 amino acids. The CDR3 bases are TGTGCCAGCAGCCAAACGACAGGGGGCTCTGAAAAACTGTTTTTT. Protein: CASSQTTGGSEKLFF.

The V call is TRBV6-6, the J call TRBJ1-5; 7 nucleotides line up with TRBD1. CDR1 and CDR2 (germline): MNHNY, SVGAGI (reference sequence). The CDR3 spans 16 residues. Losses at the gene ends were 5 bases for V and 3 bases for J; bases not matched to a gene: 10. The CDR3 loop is CASSGRQGIANQPQHF. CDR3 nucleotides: TGTGCCAGCAGTGGTAGACAGGGAATCGCCAATCAGCCCCAGCATTTT.